These 32 T cell receptor beta chains were sequenced from one sample in a study of OX40 agonist ivuxolimab in advanced cancers. Generated by immunoSEQ multiplex PCR, the TCRdb table keeps only in-frame clones and is missing some. This repertoire shows under 55,000 clones, roughly 93% found once; its top ten account for roughly 22%. The sample in question was CD4+ or CD8+ T cells sorted from blood, obtained in a trial of the OX40 agonist ivuxolimab. These TCRs come from an adult with an advanced solid tumor such as melanoma, head and neck, liver or kidney cancer.

The chain is built from TRBV14 and TRBJ1-4; no clear D gene. This CDR3 region has 14 residues. The V gene lost 1 base and the J gene lost 3 bases, with 6 bases spanning the gap. Per the germline V gene, CDR1 is SGHDN and CDR2 is FVKESK. The CDR3 DNA reads as TGTGCCAGCAGCCAAGGAGGATCTAATGAAAAACTGTTTTTT. Residues: CASSQGGSNEKLFF.

The rearrangement links TRBV28 to TRBJ2-3; TRBD2 matches at 9 bases. V trimming: 9 bases; J trimming: 4 bases; junction bases outside the gene matches: 8. The CDR3 is 14 amino acids. The germline gives CDR1 MDHEN, CDR2 SYDVKM. The CDR3 nucleotides read TGTGCCAGTTCAGCGGGAGGTGGTTCAGATACGCAGTATTTT. It specifies CASSAGGGSDTQYF.

The chain has TRBV18 and TRBJ1-5; D is unresolved. The V gene lost 3 bases and the J gene lost 3 bases, with 6 bases spanning the gap. In germline, CDR1 is KGHSH, CDR2 LQKENI. CDR3 length equals 13 residues. The CDR3 loop is CASSPDYNQPQHF. CDR3 sequence (DNA): TGTGCCAGCTCACCCGATTACAATCAGCCCCAGCATTTT.

The rearrangement uses TRBV7-9 and TRBJ2-7, with D unresolved. V was pared by 5 bases and J by 5 bases, with 16 bases between. CDR1 is SEHNR and CDR2 is FQNEAQ in the germline V gene (reference sequence). The CDR3 has 14 amino acids. The CDR3 nucleotides are TGTGCCAGCAGCCCAGGCGAAGGGCCCAACGAGCAGTACTTC. Its protein is CASSPGEGPNEQYF.

This CDR3 reads CATEETNSYEQYF. The DNA of the CDR3 is TGTGCCACCGAGGAGACCAACTCCTACGAGCAGTACTTC. This sequence joins TRBV10-3 and TRBJ2-7, with D unresolved. Trimming took off 10 bases at V and 0 bases at J, with 13 bases between the two ends. Per the germline V gene, CDR1 is ENHRY and CDR2 is SYGVKD. The CDR3 loop spans 13 amino acids.

Concerning this clone: One junction end disagrees with the germline gene, perhaps due to a read error. The chain is built from TRBV7-7 and TRBJ2-1; D is uncertain. The CDR3 sequence is 13 residues long. CDR1 and CDR2 from the germline V gene are SSHAT and FNYEAQ (reference sequence). CDR3 nucleotide sequence: TGTGCTAGCAGCTTAGACTCCTACAATGAGCAGTTCTTC. Translation gives CASSLDSYNEQFF. Combining the CDR3 with reference TRBV7-7 and TRBJ2-1 gives the whole variable domain GAGVSQSPRYKVTKRGQDVTLRCDPISSHATLYWYQQALGQGPEFLTYFNYEAQPDKSGLPSDRFSAERPEGSISTLTIQRTEQRDSAMYRCASSLDSYNEQFFGPGTRLTVL.

The chain carries TRBV18 and TRBJ2-7, with D perhaps matching TRBD1 (5 bases). The length of the CDR3 is 15 residues. Germline V lookup: CDR1 KGHSH, CDR2 LQKENI. Trimming pared 6 bases from V and 3 bases from J, leaving 18 bases between. The CDR3 region is CASSLETEMYYEQYF. Written as DNA, the CDR3 is TGTGCCAGCTCGCTAGAGACAGAGATGTACTACGAGCAGTACTTC. Full variable domain (rest looked up from reference TRBV18 and TRBJ2-7): NAGVMQNPRHLVRRRGQEARLRCSPMKGHSHVYWYRQLPEEGLKFMVYLQKENIIDESGMPKERFSAEFPKEGPSILRIQQVVRGDSAAYFCASSLETEMYYEQYFGPGTRLTVT.

The genes are TRBV7-9 and TRBJ2-6, with TRBD1 identical over 9 bases. Unmatched junction bases numbered 4, after V lost 1 base and J lost 0 bases. This CDR3 has 18 residues. Germline V CDR1 and CDR2: SEHNR, FQNEAQ (reference sequence). CDR3 bases: TGTGCCAGCAGCTTAGGGGTGACAGGGGGCTCTGGGGCCAACGTCCTGACTTTC. It specifies CASSLGVTGGSGANVLTF.

The rearrangement links TRBV6-4 to TRBJ2-2; the match to TRBD2 covers 7 bases. Germline V gene data show CDR1 as MRHNA and CDR2 as SNTAGT. This CDR3 spans 13 amino acids. V shed 11 bases and J 3 bases; nucleotides not matched to a gene: 6. DNA for the CDR3: TGTGCCCCCCCCGGACTAGACACCGGGGAGCTGTTTTTT. Translated, it gives CAPPGLDTGELFF.

The chain is built from TRBV9 and TRBJ2-5; D is perhaps TRBD2 (6 bases). Germline V lookup: CDR1 SGDLS, CDR2 YYNGEE. CDR3 length: 14 amino acids. Trimming shortened V by 0 bases and J by 2 bases, and 8 bases separated the two germline ends. CDR3 loop: CASSVDGTQETQYF. DNA of the CDR3: TGTGCCAGCAGCGTAGATGGGACTCAAGAGACCCAGTACTTC.

The J gene is TRBJ2-1, the V gene TRBV4-3; 7 positions match TRBD2. Germline V CDR1 and CDR2: LGHNA, YSLEER. This CDR3 has 18 residues. J was trimmed by 0 bases and V by 0 bases; bases with no gene match: 8. This chain's CDR3 is CASSQDHPGRSSYNEQFF. Here the CDR3 DNA reads TGCGCCAGCAGCCAAGATCACCCCGGGAGGAGCTCCTACAATGAGCAGTTCTTC.

The chain uses TRBV5-3 and TRBJ2-2, with a weak D call TRBD2 (5 bases). TRBV5-3 has ORF status, its function being uncertain. The CDR3 covers 15 residues. V was clipped by 3 bases and J by 5 bases, with 14 bases between them. The CDR3 region has the DNA TGTGCCAGAAGCTGCCTCGTCCCGGGAACCGGGGAGCTGTTTTTT. This codes for CARSCLVPGTGELFF.

The CDR3 loop reads CASSQGFWGGRTSGSYEQFF. CDR3 sequence (DNA): TGCGCCAGCAGCCAAGGTTTTTGGGGGGGGAGGACTAGCGGGAGTTATGAGCAGTTCTTC. The chain has TRBV4-3 and TRBJ2-1; 13 nucleotides align to TRBD2. This CDR3 has 20 residues. Germline V gives CDR1 LGHNA, CDR2 YSLEER. With V trimmed by 1 base and J by 8 bases, 17 bases remained unmatched.

The chain is built from TRBV11-3 and TRBJ2-7; 12 bases map to TRBD2. The CDR3 spans 13 residues. The V gene's germline CDR1 is SGHNT and CDR2 YENEEA. The V segment lost 6 bases and the J segment 5 bases; nucleotides outside the gene matches: 2. For the CDR3, the DNA is TGTGCCAGCAGGACTAGCGGGAGCCACGAGCAGTACTTC. This sequence encodes CASRTSGSHEQYF.

The chain is built from TRBV27 and TRBJ2-2, with D tentatively TRBD2 (6 bases). Germline V gives CDR1 MNHEY, CDR2 SMNVEV (reference sequence). V was cut by 5 bases and J by 0 bases, with 16 bases left in between. The CDR3 is made up of 17 amino acids. Here the CDR3 reads CASSLTTSRANTGELFF. DNA of the CDR3: TGTGCCAGCAGTCTCACGACTAGTAGGGCGAACACCGGGGAGCTGTTTTTT.

Of note for this clone: At one of its ends the junction is not consistent with the germline gene, which may arise from a read error. The chain carries TRBV10-3 and TRBJ2-4; TRBD2 might be the D (5 bases). CDR1 and CDR2 from the germline V gene are ENHRY and SYGVKD. The CDR3 is 11 amino acids. The CDR3 is CAISEGGRVNF. CDR3 DNA: TGTGCCATCAGTGAAGGCGGGCGCGTGAACTTC.

This rearrangement joins TRBV9 to TRBJ2-1, with a possible D match to TRBD2 (5 bases). This CDR3 is 15 amino acids long. The ends were cut back, 6 bases at V and 1 base at J, with 14 bases in the middle. The germline gives CDR1 SGDLS, CDR2 YYNGEE. CDR3 in DNA: TGTGCCAGCACTTCGGCCACGGGGTCCTACAATGAGCAGTTCTTC. As protein: CASTSATGSYNEQFF. Filled out from reference TRBV9 and TRBJ2-1, the complete variable domain reads DSGVTQTPKHLITATGQRVTLRCSPRSGDLSVYWYQQSLDQGLQFLIQYYNGEERAKGNILERFSAQQFPDLHSELNLSSLELGDSALYFCASTSATGSYNEQFFGPGTRLTVL.

CDR3 sequence (DNA): TGTGCCAGTAGTATATCTGACGCGAACACCGGGGAGCTGTTTTTT. Its protein product is CASSISDANTGELFF. V and J are TRBV19 and TRBJ2-2; D gene uncertain. This CDR3 has 15 residues. The V and J ends lost 2 bases and 0 bases respectively, with 7 bases between them. Germline V gene data show CDR1 as LNHDA and CDR2 as SQIVND (reference sequence).

A few counts support this clone. The chain recombines TRBV27 with TRBJ2-1; tentative D call: TRBD2 (5 bases). Germline CDR1 MNHEY, CDR2 SMNVEV (reference sequence). Trimming cost V 6 bases and J 9 bases, with 15 bases left between them. The CDR3 runs to 13 residues. DNA of the CDR3: TGTGCCAGCAGCCCCACAGCGGCAGGTGAGCAGTTCTTC. Protein: CASSPTAAGEQFF.

The chain links TRBV28 to TRBJ1-5; D is undetermined. Trimming left V 1 base short and J 0 bases short, with 7 bases between. The V gene's germline CDR1 is MDHEN and CDR2 SYDVKM. This CDR3 has 15 amino acids. The CDR3 nucleotides read TGTGCCAGCAGTTTATCGGGAGTTAGCAATCAGCCCCAGCATTTT. This translates into CASSLSGVSNQPQHF. The whole variable domain, filled in from reference TRBV28 and TRBJ1-5, reads DVKVTQSSRYLVKRTGEKVFLECVQDMDHENMFWYRQDPGLGLRLIYFSYDVKMKEKGDIPEGYSVSREKKERFSLILESASTNQTSMYLCASSLSGVSNQPQHFGDGTRLSIL.

The genes are TRBV7-9 and TRBJ2-6; no definite D call. Trimming removed 7 bases at V and 2 bases at J, with 6 bases between. This CDR3 spans 13 amino acids. CDR1 is SEHNR and CDR2 is FQNEAQ in the germline V gene (reference sequence). DNA for the CDR3: TGTGCCAGCACCTCCCCTGGGGCCAACGTCCTGACTTTC. Translating it yields CASTSPGANVLTF.

The gene calls are TRBV4-3 and TRBJ2-7; maybe TRBD2 (5 bases). CDR1 is LGHNA and CDR2 is YSLEER in the germline V gene. The germline V and J ends were trimmed by 0 bases and 2 bases, with 11 bases remaining between them. The CDR3 is made up of 15 amino acids. The CDR3 region has the DNA TGCGCCAGCAGCCAAGAGACCAGCGGAACCTACGAGCAGTACTTC. This gives the protein CASSQETSGTYEQYF.

Written as DNA, the CDR3 is TGTGCCAGCAGCCAAACAGACAGGGGGCTACATAAGCCCCAGCATTTT. The encoded protein is CASSQTDRGLHKPQHF. The chain joins TRBV4-2 to TRBJ1-5, with 10 bases lining up with TRBD1. V gave up 2 bases and J gave up 8 bases; unmatched junction bases: 9. Germline values: CDR1 LGHNA, CDR2 YNFKEQ. The CDR3 sequence is 16 residues long.

The genes are TRBV27 and TRBJ2-7; D unresolved. The CDR3 consists of 15 residues. Trimming pared 7 bases from V and 5 bases from J, leaving 21 bases between. Germline assignment: CDR1 MNHEY and CDR2 SMNVEV (reference sequence). For the CDR3, the DNA is TGTGCCAGCAACCCTCGAGCCGCCGGCTTGGACGAGCAGTACTTC. The encoded protein is CASNPRAAGLDEQYF.

The chain combines TRBV27 with TRBJ2-5, with D perhaps TRBD2 (6 bases). Germline CDR1 and CDR2: MNHEY and SMNVEV (reference sequence). This CDR3 has 14 amino acids. The V and J ends lost 5 bases and 2 bases respectively, with 12 bases between them. Here the CDR3 reads CASSLLGGQETQYF. CDR3 nucleotides: TGTGCCAGCAGTCTTCTCGGGGGACAAGAGACCCAGTACTTC.

This rearrangement joins TRBV28 to TRBJ2-2; D is ambiguous. CDR3 length equals 14 residues. Trimming removed 2 bases from V and 1 base from J, with 5 bases in between. Germline loops: CDR1 MDHEN, CDR2 SYDVKM. The CDR3, as DNA: TGTGCCAGCAGTTTACTAGGGAACACCGGGGAGCTGTTTTTT. The encoded protein is CASSLLGNTGELFF.

V gene TRBV19 combines with J gene TRBJ2-7; 7 bases line up with TRBD1. This CDR3 is built from 16 residues. CDR1 and CDR2 from the germline V gene are LNHDA and SQIVND (reference sequence). V dropped 5 bases and J dropped 4; count of bases not matched to a gene: 14. This CDR3 reads CASSVTLGQEHYEQYF. DNA for the CDR3: TGTGCCAGTAGTGTTACGCTCGGACAGGAGCATTACGAGCAGTACTTC.

This clone was recorded only once. J is TRBJ2-3 and V is TRBV2, with 12 nucleotides matching TRBD2. The CDR3 has 15 amino acids. CDR1 and CDR2 from the germline V gene are SNHLY and FYNNEI. With V trimmed by 6 bases and J by 3 bases, 4 bases remained unmatched. The CDR3 reads CASRLTSGSTDTQYF. Written as DNA, the CDR3 is TGTGCCAGCAGGCTGACTAGCGGGAGTACAGATACGCAGTATTTT. The whole variable domain, remainder taken from reference TRBV2 and TRBJ2-3, is EPEVTQTPSHQVTQMGQEVILRCVPISNHLYFYWYRQILGQKVEFLVSFYNNEISEKSEIFDDQFSVERPDGSNFTLKIRSTKLEDSAMYFCASRLTSGSTDTQYFGPGTRLTVL.

The rearrangement joins TRBV9 to TRBJ2-3; no clear D. V lost 3 bases, J lost 6 bases, and 17 bases lay in between. This CDR3 is 15 amino acids long. Germline V CDR1 and CDR2: SGDLS, YYNGEE. The CDR3 region is CASSAHDFIGDTQYF. The CDR3 region has the DNA TGTGCCAGCAGCGCACACGACTTCATAGGGGATACGCAGTATTTT.

This sequence joins TRBV9 and TRBJ2-7; D call uncertain. There are 13 residues in the CDR3. Trimming left V 4 bases short and J 4 bases short, with 12 bases between. Per the germline V gene, CDR1 is SGDLS and CDR2 is YYNGEE. CDR3 sequence: CASSLKTGYEQYF. The CDR3, as DNA: TGTGCCAGCAGCCTAAAGACCGGTTACGAGCAGTACTTC.

The CDR3 region is CASRSKPDEQFF. CDR3 nucleotides: TGTGCCAGCAGATCCAAACCGGATGAGCAGTTCTTC. The chain employs TRBV5-4 and TRBJ2-1; unclear D gene. Trimming took off 5 bases at V and 8 bases at J, with 11 bases between the two ends. The CDR3 is 12 amino acids. Looked up from germline, CDR1 is SGHNT and CDR2 is YYREEE (reference sequence).

This clone was found once. The chain couples TRBV28 to TRBJ2-7; D remains unclear. There are 14 residues in the CDR3. Germline V CDR1 and CDR2: MDHEN, SYDVKM. V lost 1 base to trimming and J lost 0 bases, with 7 bases between them. The DNA for the CDR3 is TGTGCCAGCAGTTTATCGATTCTCTCCTACGAGCAGTACTTC. It yields the protein CASSLSILSYEQYF. The complete variable domain, with remaining parts taken from reference TRBV28 and TRBJ2-7, reads DVKVTQSSRYLVKRTGEKVFLECVQDMDHENMFWYRQDPGLGLRLIYFSYDVKMKEKGDIPEGYSVSREKKERFSLILESASTNQTSMYLCASSLSILSYEQYFGPGTRLTVT.